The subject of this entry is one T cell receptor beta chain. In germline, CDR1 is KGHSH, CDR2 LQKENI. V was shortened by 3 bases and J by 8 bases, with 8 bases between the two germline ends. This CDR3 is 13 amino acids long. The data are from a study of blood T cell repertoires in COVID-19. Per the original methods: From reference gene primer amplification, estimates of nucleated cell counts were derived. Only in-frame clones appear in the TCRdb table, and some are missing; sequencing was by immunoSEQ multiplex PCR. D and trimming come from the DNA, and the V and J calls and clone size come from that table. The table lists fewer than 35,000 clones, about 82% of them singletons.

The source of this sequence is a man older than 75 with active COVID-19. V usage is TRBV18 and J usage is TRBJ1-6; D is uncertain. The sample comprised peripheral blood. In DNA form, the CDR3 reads TGTGCCAGCTCACCCGCTCGGGATTCACCCCTCCACTTT. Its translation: CASSPARDSPLHF.